This TCR beta chain was recorded in a study of blood T cells in healthy people across ages. This clonotype has just a few counts. The authors ran a second PCR of about 7 to 12 cycles using a sample-barcoded 5' primer and a J-beta primer mix. TCRdb reprocessed the 5' RACE reads with MiXCR, giving one entry per CDR3 protein. Among 450,000 to 700,000 distinct CDR3 sequences listed, approximately 27% were seen once. The sequence was obtained from a woman aged 65 to 85 in good health. Material for sequencing was blood.

This CDR3 reads CASSQGVSSYNEQFF. The CDR3 region has the DNA TGTGCCAGCAGCCAAGGGGTGAGCTCCTACAATGAGCAGTTCTTC. V is TRBV11-3 and J is TRBJ2-1; D might be TRBD1 (5 bases). Between the trimmed V and J ends, which lost 5 bases and 0 bases, there was a span of 11 bases. CDR3 length: 15 residues. Germline V CDR1 and CDR2: SGHNT, YENEEA.